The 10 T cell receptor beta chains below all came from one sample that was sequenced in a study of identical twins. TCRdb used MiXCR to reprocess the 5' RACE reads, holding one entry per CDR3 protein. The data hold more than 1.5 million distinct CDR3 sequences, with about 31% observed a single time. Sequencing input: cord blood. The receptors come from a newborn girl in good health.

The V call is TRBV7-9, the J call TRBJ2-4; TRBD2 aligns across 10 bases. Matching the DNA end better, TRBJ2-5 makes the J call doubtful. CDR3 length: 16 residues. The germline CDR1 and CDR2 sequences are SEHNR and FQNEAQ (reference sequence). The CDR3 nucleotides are TGTGCCAGCAGCTTAGTACTAGCGGGGAATCAAGAGACCCAGTACTTC. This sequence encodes CASSLVLAGNQETQYF.

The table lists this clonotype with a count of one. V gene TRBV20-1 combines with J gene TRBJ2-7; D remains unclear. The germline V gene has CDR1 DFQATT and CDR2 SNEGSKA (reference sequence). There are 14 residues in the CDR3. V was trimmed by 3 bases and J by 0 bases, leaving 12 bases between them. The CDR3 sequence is CSARRKVSSYEQYF. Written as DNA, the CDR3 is TGCAGTGCTAGGAGGAAGGTGTCCTCCTACGAGCAGTACTTC.

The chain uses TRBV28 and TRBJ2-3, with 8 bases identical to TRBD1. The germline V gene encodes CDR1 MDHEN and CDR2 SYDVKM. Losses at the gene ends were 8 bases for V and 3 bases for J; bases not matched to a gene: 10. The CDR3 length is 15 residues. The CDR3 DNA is TGTGCCAGCTATAAGGGACAGGCTGCTACAGATACGCAGTATTTT. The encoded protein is CASYKGQAATDTQYF. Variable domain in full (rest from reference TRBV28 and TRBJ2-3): DVKVTQSSRYLVKRTGEKVFLECVQDMDHENMFWYRQDPGLGLRLIYFSYDVKMKEKGDIPEGYSVSREKKERFSLILESASTNQTSMYLCASYKGQAATDTQYFGPGTRLTVL.

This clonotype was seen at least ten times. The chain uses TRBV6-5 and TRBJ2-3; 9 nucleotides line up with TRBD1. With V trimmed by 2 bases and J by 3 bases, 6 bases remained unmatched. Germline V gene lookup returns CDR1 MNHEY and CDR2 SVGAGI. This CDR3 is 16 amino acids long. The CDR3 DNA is TGTGCCAGCAGTTACGACGGACAGGGGAGAACAGATACGCAGTATTTT. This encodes CASSYDGQGRTDTQYF.

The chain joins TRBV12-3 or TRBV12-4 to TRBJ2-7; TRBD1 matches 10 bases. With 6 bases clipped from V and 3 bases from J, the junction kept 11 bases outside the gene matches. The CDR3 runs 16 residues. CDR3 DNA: TGTGCCAGCAGAGCATCCCTCGGGACAGGGGACTACGAGCAGTACTTC. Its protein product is CASRASLGTGDYEQYF.

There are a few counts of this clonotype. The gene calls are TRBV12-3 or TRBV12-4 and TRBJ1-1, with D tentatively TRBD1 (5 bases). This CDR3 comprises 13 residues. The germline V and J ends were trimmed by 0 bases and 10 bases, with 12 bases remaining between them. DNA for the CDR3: TGTGCCAGCAGTTTAGCTCGGGGGTGGAGAGCTTTCTTT. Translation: CASSLARGWRAFF.

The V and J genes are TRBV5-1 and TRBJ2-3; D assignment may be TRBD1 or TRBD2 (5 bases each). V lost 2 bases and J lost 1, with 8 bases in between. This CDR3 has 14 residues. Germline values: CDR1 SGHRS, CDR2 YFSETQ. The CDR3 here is CASSFGTRTDTQYF. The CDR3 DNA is TGCGCCAGCAGCTTCGGGACCCGCACAGATACGCAGTATTTT.

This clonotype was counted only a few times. CDR3 amino acids: CASSQEGATGELFF. The CDR3 DNA follows: TGTGCCAGCAGCCAAGAGGGGGCCACCGGGGAGCTGTTTTTT. The chain uses TRBV3-1 and TRBJ2-2; tentatively, D is TRBD1 (6 bases). The V and J ends lost 0 bases and 4 bases respectively, with 6 bases between them. The CDR3 is 14 residues long. CDR1 LGHDT and CDR2 YNNKEL come from the germline V gene (reference sequence).

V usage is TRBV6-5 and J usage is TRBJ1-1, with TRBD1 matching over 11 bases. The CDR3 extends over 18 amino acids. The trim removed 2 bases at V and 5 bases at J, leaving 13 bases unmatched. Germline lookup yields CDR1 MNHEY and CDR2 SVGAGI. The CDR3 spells CASSYHTIRTGGVTEAFF. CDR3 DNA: TGTGCCAGCAGTTACCATACGATCAGGACAGGGGGCGTTACTGAAGCTTTCTTT.

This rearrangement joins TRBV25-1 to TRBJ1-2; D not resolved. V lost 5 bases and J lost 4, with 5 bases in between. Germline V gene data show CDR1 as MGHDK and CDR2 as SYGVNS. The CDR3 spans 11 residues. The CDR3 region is CASSRFYGYTF. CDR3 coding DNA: TGTGCCAGCAGTCGGTTCTATGGCTACACCTTC.